The 4 T cell receptor beta chains given below trace back to one sample, sequenced in a study of cytomegalovirus exposure and HLA in healthy donors. The study ran its PCR with 60 Vbeta and 13 Jbeta primers. Libraries were prepared by immunoSEQ multiplex PCR; TCRdb keeps only in-frame clonotypes and omits some of them. Its listing shows about 130,000 clones. The specimen sequenced was PBMCs. The receptors were sampled from a man between 35 and 55 years old in good health and CMV-seronegative.

In DNA, the CDR3 is TGTGCCAGCAGTTTAGGCACAAAGGGCTACACCTTC. Encoded protein: CASSLGTKGYTF. This chain connects TRBV28 to TRBJ1-2; the D is unclear. The CDR3 covers 12 residues. The V and J ends lost 2 bases and 8 bases respectively, with 9 bases between them. Per germline, CDR1 MDHEN and CDR2 SYDVKM.

The V call is TRBV5-4, the J call TRBJ2-5; tentatively, D is TRBD2 (6 bases). The CDR3 totals 16 residues. Deletions cut 3 bases from V and 5 bases from J, with 20 bases between. Looked up from germline, CDR1 is SGHNT and CDR2 is YYREEE (reference sequence). CDR3 amino acids: CASSSQRANTGETQYF. The CDR3 nucleotides are TGTGCCAGCAGCTCCCAGCGGGCCAACACGGGGGAGACCCAGTACTTC.

The chain uses TRBV13 and TRBJ2-1, with 12 bases aligning to TRBD2. Germline CDR1 PRHDT, CDR2 FYEKMQ (reference sequence). Unmatched junction bases numbered 5, after V lost 6 bases and J lost 8 bases. The CDR3 runs to 14 residues. The DNA for the CDR3 is TGTGCCAGCAGACTAGCGGGAGGATCCCATGAGCAGTTCTTC. It specifies CASRLAGGSHEQFF.

The chain employs TRBV20-1 and TRBJ2-7; D perhaps matches TRBD2 (5 bases). Trimming cost V 3 bases and J 5 bases, with 8 bases left between them. This CDR3 is 11 amino acids long. Per germline, CDR1 DFQATT and CDR2 SNEGSKA (reference sequence). CDR3: CSASSEHEQYF. CDR3 in DNA: TGCAGTGCTAGTAGCGAACACGAGCAGTACTTC.